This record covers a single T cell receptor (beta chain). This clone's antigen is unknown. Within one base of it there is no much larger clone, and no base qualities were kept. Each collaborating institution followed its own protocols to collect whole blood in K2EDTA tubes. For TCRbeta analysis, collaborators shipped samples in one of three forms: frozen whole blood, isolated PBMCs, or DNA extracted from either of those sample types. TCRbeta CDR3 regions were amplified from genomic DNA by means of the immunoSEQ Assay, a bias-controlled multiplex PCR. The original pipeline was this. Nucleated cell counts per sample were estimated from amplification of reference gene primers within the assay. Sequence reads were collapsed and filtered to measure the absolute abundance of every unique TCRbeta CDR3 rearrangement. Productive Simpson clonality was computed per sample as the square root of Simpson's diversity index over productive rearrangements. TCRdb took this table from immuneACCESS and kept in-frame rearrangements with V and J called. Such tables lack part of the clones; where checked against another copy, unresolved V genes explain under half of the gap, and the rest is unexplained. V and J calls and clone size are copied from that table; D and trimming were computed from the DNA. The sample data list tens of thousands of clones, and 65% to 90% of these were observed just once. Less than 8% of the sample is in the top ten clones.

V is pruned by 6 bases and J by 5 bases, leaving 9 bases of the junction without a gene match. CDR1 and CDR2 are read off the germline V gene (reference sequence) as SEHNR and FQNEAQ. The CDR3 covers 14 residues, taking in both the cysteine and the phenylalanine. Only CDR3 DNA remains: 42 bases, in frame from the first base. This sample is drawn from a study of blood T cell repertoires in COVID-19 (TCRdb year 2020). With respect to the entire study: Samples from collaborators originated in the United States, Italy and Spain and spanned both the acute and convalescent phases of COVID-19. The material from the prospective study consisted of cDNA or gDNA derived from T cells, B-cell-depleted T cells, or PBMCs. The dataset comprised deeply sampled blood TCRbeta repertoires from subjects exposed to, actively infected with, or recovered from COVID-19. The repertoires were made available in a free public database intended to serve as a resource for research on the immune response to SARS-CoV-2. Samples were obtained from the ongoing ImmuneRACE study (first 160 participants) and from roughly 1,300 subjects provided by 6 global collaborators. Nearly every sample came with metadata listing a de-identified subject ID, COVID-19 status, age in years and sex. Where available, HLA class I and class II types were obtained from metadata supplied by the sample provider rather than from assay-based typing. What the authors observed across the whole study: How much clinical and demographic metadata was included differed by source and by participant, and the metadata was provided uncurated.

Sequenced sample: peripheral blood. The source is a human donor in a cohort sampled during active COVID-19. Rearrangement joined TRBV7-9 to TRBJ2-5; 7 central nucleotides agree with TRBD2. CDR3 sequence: CASSPFAGGETQYF. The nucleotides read TGTGCCAGCAGTCCCTTTGCCGGGGGGGAGACCCAGTACTTC. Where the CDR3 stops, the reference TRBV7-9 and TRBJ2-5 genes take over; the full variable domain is DTGVSQNPRHKITKRGQNVTFRCDPISEHNRLYWYRQTLGQGPEFLTYFQNEAQLEKSRLLSDRFSAERPKGSFSTLEIQRTEQGDSAMYLCASSPFAGGETQYFGPGTRLLVL.